Below, 4 T cell receptor beta chains from the same sample are listed, as sequenced in a study of cytomegalovirus exposure and HLA in healthy donors. The method was immunoSEQ multiplex PCR; TCRdb's version includes in-frame clones alone and lacks a portion of them. This sample has about 160,000 clones, with roughly 90% found just once. Sample: PBMCs. The source of these receptors is a woman between 18 and 29 years old in good health and CMV-seronegative.

This chain joins TRBV4-3 and TRBJ2-3; 9 bases match TRBD1. This CDR3 spans 17 amino acids. Losses at the gene ends were 1 base for V and 5 bases for J; bases not matched to a gene: 10. Germline CDR1 LGHNA, CDR2 YSLEER. The CDR3 sequence: CASSQAVAGQGGDTQYF. The DNA of the CDR3 is TGCGCCAGCAGCCAAGCGGTCGCGGGACAGGGAGGAGATACGCAGTATTTT.

The chain joins TRBV19 to TRBJ2-2; D remains unclear. Trimming shortened V by 5 bases and J by 2 bases, and 12 bases separated the two germline ends. The CDR3 runs to 15 residues. The germline V gene encodes CDR1 LNHDA and CDR2 SQIVND (reference sequence). The CDR3 protein is CASSRLVGNTGELFF. As DNA, the CDR3 is TGTGCCAGTAGTCGATTAGTCGGTAACACCGGGGAGCTGTTTTTT.

This clone appeared a few times. V is TRBV4-2 and J is TRBJ2-1; a weak D match, TRBD2 (5 bases). This CDR3 has 15 amino acids. Trimming pared 0 bases from V and 0 bases from J, leaving 6 bases between. From germline, CDR1 is LGHNA and CDR2 YNFKEQ. DNA of the CDR3: TGTGCCAGCAGCCAAGAAGCGGCCTCCTACAATGAGCAGTTCTTC. Translation gives CASSQEAASYNEQFF.

The V gene is TRBV21-1, the J gene TRBJ2-4; the table's D call of TRBD2 was not tested on the DNA. TRBV21-1 is tagged as a pseudogene. The CDR3 is 17 amino acids. CDR3 DNA: TGTGCCAGCAGCAAACCGGAAACGGGGGTGGCCAAAAACATTCAGTACTTC. Its translation is CASSKPETGVAKNIQYF.